What follows are 3 T cell receptor beta chains derived from one specimen sequenced in a study of OX40 agonist ivuxolimab in advanced cancers. The assay was immunoSEQ multiplex PCR, and TCRdb's table has in-frame clones only and misses some. The repertoire holds approximately 78,000 clones, with about 88% as singletons. The sequencing used CD4+ or CD8+ T cells sorted from blood, collected in a trial of the OX40 agonist ivuxolimab. The origin of the receptors is an adult with an advanced solid tumor such as melanoma, head and neck, liver or kidney cancer.

Remarks on this clone: At one of its ends the junction is not consistent with the germline gene, which may arise from a read error. The same CDR3 can be traced to other DNA sequences in this sample. This sequence joins TRBV5-4 and TRBJ2-7; no clear D gene. This CDR3 has 14 amino acids. The germline gives CDR1 SGHNT, CDR2 YYREEE (reference sequence). The CDR3 loop is CASSLNRPPYEQYF. The DNA of the CDR3 is TGCGCCAGCAGCTTGAACCGCCCCCCCTACGAGCAGTACTTC.

V gene TRBV5-1 combines with J gene TRBJ2-5; weak D call: TRBD1 (6 bases). Germline V gives CDR1 SGHRS, CDR2 YFSETQ. This CDR3 is built from 11 residues. V shed 5 bases and J shed 5 bases, with 7 bases lying between them. CDR3 nucleotides: TGCGCCAGCAGGGGGGCGGAGACCCAGTACTTC. Residues: CASRGAETQYF.

In its sample, this clone was seen once. The chain recombines TRBV27 with TRBJ2-2; D is perhaps TRBD1 (6 bases). The CDR3 runs 14 residues. The germline gives CDR1 MNHEY, CDR2 SMNVEV (reference sequence). Trimming removed 0 bases from V and 10 bases from J, with 12 bases in between. Written as DNA, the CDR3 is TGTGCCAGCAGTTTATCAGGGGGTAGTAAGGAGCTGTTTTTT. The encoded protein is CASSLSGGSKELFF.